This T cell receptor beta chain was identified during a study of Tregs in tolerant kidney transplant recipients. Findings of the study overall: Biological reproducibility was not directly addressed in this study. Activated donor B cell expansion appeared to reveal the most relevant donor-specific TCRbeta repertoire.

Assay used: immunoSEQ multiplex PCR; TCRdb lists only in-frame clones, some missing. The sample shows approximately 81,000 clones, more than 85% of them seen only once. For this clone: Its antigen remains unidentified.

The nonmyeloablative bone marrow transplants came from related graft donors, with transient mixed chimerism. Unstimulated Tregs (CD4+CD25+CD127-) and CD4+CD25- non-Tregs were sorted from PBMCs. The germline gives CDR1 DFQATT, CDR2 SNEGSKA (reference sequence). The CDR3 sequence is 10 residues long. The chain joins TRBV20-1 to TRBJ2-3, with no clear D. The receptor comes from a human patient who received a combined kidney and bone marrow transplant. The graft donor may have contributed some T cells. Sequenced here: CD4+ T cells from blood (PBMCs), sampled 24 months after the transplant. CDR3 nucleotides: TGCTCCAGTGGTGAAGATACGCAGTATTTT. It translates to CSSGEDTQYF.